This TCR beta chain came from a study of cytomegalovirus exposure and HLA in healthy donors. PCR primers comprised 60 Vbeta and 13 Jbeta primers. Per the original data handling: There were about 88 million unique TCR beta chains by a later count, and approximately 11 million of them were shared. Here immunoSEQ multiplex PCR was the method, and the copy in TCRdb shows in-frame clones only, minus some. The V and J calls and clone size are taken from that table; D and trimming were inferred from the DNA. The table records about 170,000 clones, more than 70% of them present only once. Study observations and caveats: In the analysis, some V segments, TRBV6-2 and TRBV6-3 included, were excluded as indistinguishable.

Sampled while nominally healthy, donors likely had unrecorded immune exposures. The length of the CDR3 is 13 residues. In germline, CDR1 is SGHRS, CDR2 YFSETQ. V lost 2 bases to trimming and J lost 4 bases, with 9 bases between them. This clone came up a few times. Its matching antigen is unknown. The chain has TRBV5-1 and TRBJ1-1; no reliable D call. The sample comprised PBMCs. This clonotype originated in a girl aged 10 to 17 in good health and CMV-seronegative. CDR3 bases: TGCGCCAGCAGCTTCCAGGAGGGCACTGAAGCTTTCTTT. This codes for CASSFQEGTEAFF.